The entry that follows covers one TCR beta chain sequence. The same CDR3 arises from other DNA sequences in this sample as well. The PCR used 60 V beta and 13 J beta primers. Assay used: immunoSEQ multiplex PCR; TCRdb lists only in-frame clones, some missing. This table holds around 96,000 clones, roughly three quarters found once. The data originate from a study of glioma-infiltrating T cells after dendritic cell vaccination. None of the glioblastoma patients had an isocitrate dehydrogenase mutation. Deletions cut 1 base from V and 0 bases from J, with 11 bases between. Germline CDR1 SGHAT, CDR2 FQNNGV. This CDR3 comprises 16 residues.

The sample was blood, taken before dendritic cell vaccination. This TCR was sampled from a human donor with glioblastoma. The J gene is TRBJ2-3, the V gene TRBV11-2; possibly TRBD2 for D (6 bases). The CDR3 here is CASSLVPGVSTDTQYF. CDR3 DNA sequence: TGTGCCAGCAGCTTAGTCCCGGGAGTTAGCACAGATACGCAGTATTTT.